This TCR beta chain was recorded in a study of beta chain features in type 1 diabetes. Whole-study results and caveats: Any HLA type influence on TCRB rearrangement was left unresolved here. An over-representation of cells with high TCR expression could result from cDNA sequencing. Although PCR might favor shorter templates, it would do so equally in patients and controls.

The table lists this clone with a few counts. Its matching antigen is unknown. Every bit of the isolated RNA underwent reverse transcription, so sequencing read expressed TCRB transcripts. Method: immunoSEQ multiplex PCR; TCRdb's copy keeps in-frame clones and lacks some. The data show more than 300,000 clones, with roughly 12% seen just once and about 0.017% held by the top ten. The sequenced sample consisted of naive CD4+ T cells from blood. The sequence was obtained from a young man in good health.

CDR3 sequence: CASSLHLDSYNEQFF. The DNA for the CDR3 is TGTGCCAGCAGCTTACACTTAGACTCCTACAATGAGCAGTTCTTC. This chain links TRBV11-2 with TRBJ2-1, with D unresolved. Germline assignment: CDR1 SGHAT and CDR2 FQNNGV. Trimming removed 2 bases from V and 0 bases from J, with 8 bases in between. CDR3 size: 15 residues.